This TCR beta chain appears in the sequencing data of a study of blood T cell repertoires in COVID-19. Study summary: T cells, B-cell-depleted T cells, or PBMCs provided the cDNA or gDNA that served as material.

This CDR3 region has 15 residues. V was pared by 2 bases and J by 3 bases, with 8 bases of the junction left unmatched. Looked up from germline, CDR1 is SGHRS and CDR2 is YFSETQ. The repertoire was sequenced with immunoSEQ multiplex PCR; TCRdb's copy has only in-frame clones and lacks some. In the table there are over 200,000 clones, approximately 85% of which are singletons. Sequencing was carried out using PBMCs or T cells enriched from blood (not recorded which). The chain joins TRBV5-1 to TRBJ2-7, with TRBD2 matching 7 bases. The receptor's source is a woman aged 45-65 years who had recovered from COVID-19. In DNA form, the CDR3 reads TGCGCCAGCAGCTTCCGCCGGGGGGACTACTACGAGCAGTACTTC. This codes for CASSFRRGDYYEQYF. Full variable domain (rest looked up from reference TRBV5-1 and TRBJ2-7): KAGVTQTPRYLIKTRGQQVTLSCSPISGHRSVSWYQQTPGQGLQFLFEYFSETQRNKGNFPGRFSGRQFSNSRSEMNVSTLELGDSALYLCASSFRRGDYYEQYFGPGTRLTVT.